Each of the 30 T cell receptor beta chains below was sequenced from the same sample in a study of regulatory T cells in long-lasting Graves disease. Time point indicated: newly diagnosed GD, antithyroid drugs for less than 3 months. There was RNA extracted from PBMCs, and the TCR library was made from it. To make TCR beta libraries, researchers used iRepertoire HTBI primers and Arm-PCR of CDR3 regions. TCRdb re-called the multiplex PCR reads with MiXCR, one entry per CDR3 protein. The sample yields about 460,000 distinct CDR3 sequences, about 14% seen once. This sample also appeared in a second study, on T cells in Graves' hyperthyroidism and ophthalmopathy.

The starting material was peripheral blood mononuclear cells (PBMCs), obtained at new diagnosis, from a patient treated with antithyroid drugs. The receptors stem from a woman aged 50 to 65 with Graves disease.

This chain connects TRBV28 to TRBJ2-3; TRBD2 matches at 7 bases. The CDR3 length is 16 residues. Germline V gene data show CDR1 as MDHEN and CDR2 as SYDVKM. V gave up 1 base and J gave up 3 bases; unmatched junction bases: 7. Written as DNA, the CDR3 is TGTGCCAGCAGTTTATTTTGGAGCGGGACGACAGATACGCAGTATTTT. Translation: CASSLFWSGTTDTQYF. The whole variable domain, remainder taken from reference TRBV28 and TRBJ2-3, is DVKVTQSSRYLVKRTGEKVFLECVQDMDHENMFWYRQDPGLGLRLIYFSYDVKMKEKGDIPEGYSVSREKKERFSLILESASTNQTSMYLCASSLFWSGTTDTQYFGPGTRLTVL.

The V gene is TRBV9, the J gene TRBJ2-2; D is unclear. Germline V gene lookup returns CDR1 SGDLS and CDR2 YYNGEE. CDR3 length: 18 residues. Between the trimmed V and J ends, which lost 1 base and 1 base, there was a span of 17 bases. The CDR3 nucleotides read TGTGCCAGCAGCGTACCGCTCAGTCAACCGCAGAACACCGGGGAGCTGTTTTTT. Translated, it gives CASSVPLSQPQNTGELFF.

This clonotype was observed a handful of times. The chain combines TRBV28 with TRBJ1-1; 8 positions agree with TRBD1. This CDR3 comprises 15 residues. V lost 5 bases, J lost 1 base, and 6 bases stayed unmatched. Germline V gene lookup returns CDR1 MDHEN and CDR2 SYDVKM. The CDR3 coding sequence is TGTGCCAGCAGTATGCCCGGACAGGGGAACACTGAAGCTTTCTTT. Its translation: CASSMPGQGNTEAFF.

In its sample, this clonotype was seen a few times. The CDR3 region has the DNA TGTGCCAGCAGCTTAGTGGACTGGAACACTGAAGCTTTCTTT. Amino acids: CASSLVDWNTEAFF. The chain couples TRBV11-1 to TRBJ1-1; D is uncertain. Trimming took 1 base from V and 1 from J, leaving 7 bases between them. The V gene's germline CDR1 is SGHAT and CDR2 FQDESV (reference sequence). This CDR3 comprises 14 residues. Full variable domain (remainder filled in from reference TRBV11-1 and TRBJ1-1): EAEVAQSPRYKITEKSQAVAFWCDPISGHATLYWYRQILGQGPELLVQFQDESVVDDSQLPKDRFSAERLKGVDSTLKIQPAELGDSAMYLCASSLVDWNTEAFFGQGTRLTVV.

The chain recombines TRBV12-3 or TRBV12-4 with TRBJ2-2, with D maybe TRBD2 (5 bases). Trimming shortened V by 6 bases and J by 3 bases, and 8 bases separated the two germline ends. This CDR3 contains 13 residues. In DNA form, the CDR3 reads TGTGCCAGCAGATGGACTTACACCGGGGAGCTGTTTTTT. Amino acid sequence: CASRWTYTGELFF.

This clonotype showed up many times. The chain has TRBV4-1 and TRBJ2-7; weak D call: TRBD2 (6 bases). The length of the CDR3 is 14 residues. Trimming took 4 bases from V and 7 from J, leaving 17 bases between them. Per the germline V gene, CDR1 is MGHRA and CDR2 is YSYEKL. In DNA form, the CDR3 reads TGCGCCAGCAGCCCTCTCAATTCGGCGGGGGAGCAGTACTTC. It encodes CASSPLNSAGEQYF.

This clonotype was seen at least ten times. J is TRBJ1-3 and V is TRBV11-2; TRBD1 might be the D (5 bases). This CDR3 region has 14 residues. In germline, CDR1 is SGHAT, CDR2 FQNNGV. V lost 4 bases and J lost 6, with 13 bases in between. The CDR3 spells CASSSGGFENTIYF. The DNA of the CDR3 is TGTGCCAGCAGCTCCGGGGGTTTCGAAAACACCATATATTTT.

This clonotype showed up just a few times. With a much larger clone just one base away, this may be a read error. This chain joins TRBV7-2 and TRBJ2-1; 9 positions match TRBD2. Trimming cost V 6 bases and J 8 bases; bases outside gene matches: 5. CDR3 length: 13 residues. Germline-derived CDR1 and CDR2 are SGHTA and FQGNSA. CDR3 nucleotides: TGTGCCAGCAGGACCGGGACTAGCTATGAGCAGTTCTTC. Amino acid sequence: CASRTGTSYEQFF.

This clonotype showed up just a few times. The gene calls are TRBV5-1 and TRBJ2-1, with 11 bases fitting TRBD2. Germline-derived CDR1 and CDR2 are SGHRS and YFSETQ. Trimming removed 4 bases from V and 6 bases from J; junction bases left unmatched: 9. There are 16 residues in the CDR3. DNA for the CDR3: TGCGCCAGCAGCAGGACTAGCGGGCAGACGAGCAATGAGCAGTTCTTC. Translation: CASSRTSGQTSNEQFF.

This clonotype was seen at least ten times. The gene calls are TRBV2 and TRBJ2-3, with D uncertain. The germline V gene encodes CDR1 SNHLY and CDR2 FYNNEI. This CDR3 spans 14 amino acids. Trimming took off 7 bases at V and 0 bases at J, with 11 bases between the two ends. The CDR3 reads CASKRTSSTDTQYF. CDR3 nucleotide sequence: TGTGCCAGCAAAAGAACCTCTAGCACAGATACGCAGTATTTT.

This clonotype was counted ten times or more. This chain connects TRBV5-1 to TRBJ2-1, with D possibly being TRBD2 (5 bases). There are 13 residues in the CDR3. Trimming took off 2 bases at V and 8 bases at J, with 11 bases between the two ends. Germline CDR1 and CDR2: SGHRS and YFSETQ. The CDR3 bases are TGCGCCAGCAGCTTTTCTAGCTTCGATGAGCAGTTCTTC. Amino acids: CASSFSSFDEQFF.

This clonotype was seen at least ten times. J is TRBJ2-1 and V is TRBV7-3, with no clear D. Trimming removed 4 bases from V and 2 bases from J, with 12 bases in between. Germline assignment: CDR1 SGHTA and CDR2 FQGTGA. This CDR3 spans 15 amino acids. The CDR3 spells CASSSDNLAYNEQFF. CDR3 bases: TGTGCCAGCAGCTCAGATAATTTAGCCTACAATGAGCAGTTCTTC.

In this sample, this clonotype turned up a few times. A read error may be the cause here, since a much bigger clone is one base away. The missing conserved phenylalanine or tryptophan at the end of this CDR3 makes a read error likely. The chain is built from TRBV12-3 or TRBV12-4 and TRBJ2-5, with D possibly matching TRBD2 (5 bases). CDR3 length: 13 amino acids. The V end lost 6 bases, the J end lost 2 bases, and 10 bases lay between the germline ends. The CDR3 loop reads CASRETGQETQYL. CDR3 coding DNA: TGTGCCAGCAGAGAGACGGGACAAGAGACCCAGTACCTC.

The rearrangement uses TRBV6-1 and TRBJ1-5, with TRBD1 matching over 8 bases. Germline CDR1 MNHNS, CDR2 SASEGT. The ends lost 3 bases at V and 0 bases at J; junction bases unmatched: 7. CDR3 length: 17 residues. This CDR3 is CASSEFLGQGSNQPQHF. The CDR3 DNA is TGTGCCAGCAGTGAGTTCCTTGGACAGGGTAGCAATCAGCCCCAGCATTTT.

This clonotype was picked up many times. The chain employs TRBV3-1 and TRBJ1-1, with unresolved D. CDR3 length: 11 residues. Germline CDR1 is LGHDT and CDR2 is YNNKEL (reference sequence). The V end lost 1 base, the J end lost 14 bases, and 11 bases lay between the germline ends. CDR3: CASSQGGWVFF. CDR3 sequence (DNA): TGTGCCAGCAGCCAAGGAGGATGGGTCTTCTTT.

In the case of this clonotype: Germline is not matched at one junction end, which may reflect a read error. The chain recombines TRBV6-2 or TRBV6-3 with TRBJ2-7; perhaps D is TRBD1 or TRBD2 (7 bases each). Germline-derived CDR1 and CDR2 are MNHEY and SVGEGT. This CDR3 is 15 amino acids long. CDR3 loop: CASRTGNRGGDERYF. The CDR3 coding sequence is TGTGCCAGCAGAACTGGGAACAGGGGAGGGGACGAGCGGTACTTC.

This clonotype was found many times. The chain recombines TRBV5-5 with TRBJ2-1, with TRBD2 identical over 7 bases. Per the germline V gene, CDR1 is SGHKS and CDR2 is YYEKEE (reference sequence). V lost 3 bases and J lost 6; bases outside the gene matches: 3. This CDR3 region has 13 residues. CDR3 amino acids: CASSWTRSNEQFF. The CDR3 region has the DNA TGTGCCAGCAGCTGGACTAGGTCCAATGAGCAGTTCTTC.

This clonotype was seen ten or more times. V gene TRBV5-1 combines with J gene TRBJ2-5, with 14 bases aligning to TRBD2. V dropped 4 bases and J dropped 4; count of bases not matched to a gene: 6. In germline, CDR1 is SGHRS, CDR2 YFSETQ. CDR3 size: 16 residues. The CDR3 spells CASSVGLAGGIETQYF. The CDR3, as DNA: TGCGCCAGCAGCGTCGGACTAGCGGGAGGTATAGAGACCCAGTACTTC.

This clonotype was seen repeatedly, ten times or more. This sequence joins TRBV24-1 and TRBJ1-1; 9 nucleotides match TRBD1. This CDR3 has 14 amino acids. From germline, CDR1 is KGHDR and CDR2 SFDVKD. The V and J ends lost 4 bases and 6 bases, in that order; junction bases with no gene match: 5. CDR3 in amino acids: CATSDTGGKSEAFF. CDR3 nucleotides: TGTGCCACCAGTGACACAGGGGGCAAGTCTGAAGCTTTCTTT.

This clonotype was picked up a small number of times. The chain recombines TRBV6-2 or TRBV6-3 with TRBJ2-1; 14 bases match TRBD2. Germline V gene data show CDR1 as MNHEY and CDR2 as SVGEGT. With 2 bases clipped from V and 8 bases from J, the junction kept 2 bases outside the gene matches. The CDR3 contains 15 residues. CDR3 in DNA: TGTGCCAGCAGTTACGGGACTAGCGGGAGTGATGAGCAGTTCTTC. This codes for CASSYGTSGSDEQFF.

The J gene is TRBJ2-5, the V gene TRBV6-2 or TRBV6-3; tentative D call: TRBD2 (5 bases). Germline V gene data show CDR1 as MNHEY and CDR2 as SVGEGT. The CDR3 runs 15 residues. The V and J ends lost 5 bases and 1 base respectively, with 14 bases between them. CDR3 in DNA: TGTGCCAGCAGTGCGCCGCAAGAGGGCCAAGAGACCCAGTACTTC. Amino acid sequence: CASSAPQEGQETQYF.

Ten or more counts support this clonotype. The chain employs TRBV20-1 and TRBJ2-4, with unresolved D. V was shortened by 0 bases and J by 0 bases, with 6 bases between the two germline ends. Germline loops: CDR1 DFQATT, CDR2 SNEGSKA (reference sequence). The CDR3 is made up of 14 amino acids. The CDR3 sequence is CSARDVVAKNIQYF. CDR3 in DNA: TGCAGTGCTAGAGATGTAGTAGCCAAAAACATTCAGTACTTC.

V and J are TRBV9 and TRBJ2-1, with 7 nucleotides matching TRBD1. The V and J ends lost 0 bases and 3 bases, in that order; junction bases with no gene match: 12. This CDR3 is built from 18 residues. Germline lookup yields CDR1 SGDLS and CDR2 YYNGEE. Written as DNA, the CDR3 is TGTGCCAGCAGCGTAGGCCCCGGACAGGAGCGGAACTACAATGAGCAGTTCTTC. It translates to CASSVGPGQERNYNEQFF.

V and J are TRBV7-6 and TRBJ2-7; 15 bases line up with TRBD2. CDR1 is SGHVS, CDR2 FNYEAQ, per germline. Germline trimming cut 2 bases from V and 7 bases from J; bases unmatched to any gene: 9. The CDR3 covers 17 residues. CDR3 amino acids: CASSLTPGLAGGSEQYF. DNA for the CDR3: TGTGCCAGCAGCTTAACCCCGGGACTAGCGGGAGGTAGTGAGCAGTACTTC.

This clonotype was observed many times. Compared with germline, one end of the junction differs, possibly owing to a read error. The chain has TRBV5-1 and TRBJ2-7; 10 nucleotides align to TRBD1. The CDR3 has 15 amino acids. Germline V gene data show CDR1 as SGHRS and CDR2 as YFSETQ. The CDR3 loop is CASSLGQGGVYEQYF. The CDR3, as DNA: TGTGCCAGCAGCTTAGGACAGGGGGGAGTCTACGAGCAGTACTTC.

The chain links TRBV13 to TRBJ2-5; tentatively, D is TRBD2 (6 bases). CDR1 PRHDT and CDR2 FYEKMQ come from the germline V gene (reference sequence). Trimming cost V 7 bases and J 2 bases, with 11 bases left between them. The CDR3 length is 13 residues. The CDR3 sequence is CASMGRLQETQYF. CDR3 in DNA: TGTGCCAGCATGGGGAGGCTACAAGAGACCCAGTACTTC.

V gene TRBV7-9 combines with J gene TRBJ2-2; D is unclear. The V gene lost 3 bases and the J gene lost 6 bases, with 8 bases spanning the gap. The CDR3 loop spans 13 amino acids. Germline V gene data show CDR1 as SEHNR and CDR2 as FQNEAQ (reference sequence). The CDR3 region has the DNA TGTGCCAGCAGCTTTGTGTTACCCGGGGAGCTGTTTTTT. Translated: CASSFVLPGELFF.

This clonotype was detected ten times or more. The chain recombines TRBV7-9 with TRBJ1-1; the D gene is possibly TRBD1 (5 bases). The germline gives CDR1 SEHNR, CDR2 FQNEAQ (reference sequence). The CDR3 totals 16 residues. The V end was cut by 3 bases, the J end by 0 bases, with 14 bases between. CDR3 loop: CASSLGRFTLNTEAFF. In DNA form, the CDR3 reads TGTGCCAGCAGCTTGGGGCGATTTACCTTGAACACTGAAGCTTTCTTT.

As regards this clonotype: At one of its ends the junction is not consistent with the germline gene, which may arise from a read error. This chain links TRBV11-1 with TRBJ2-1, with 12 bases fitting TRBD2. Germline loops: CDR1 SGHAT, CDR2 FQDESV (reference sequence). The CDR3 loop spans 16 amino acids. The CDR3 is CASSNGLAGPYNEQFF. In DNA form, the CDR3 reads TGCGCCAGCAGCAACGGACTAGCGGGACCCTACAATGAGCAGTTCTTC. Full variable domain (remainder filled in from reference TRBV11-1 and TRBJ2-1): EAEVAQSPRYKITEKSQAVAFWCDPISGHATLYWYRQILGQGPELLVQFQDESVVDDSQLPKDRFSAERLKGVDSTLKIQPAELGDSAMYLCASSNGLAGPYNEQFFGPGTRLTVL.

In its sample, this clonotype was seen many times. V usage is TRBV5-6 and J usage is TRBJ2-5; the D call may be TRBD1 or TRBD2 (5 bases each). V shed 3 bases and J shed 5 bases, with 14 bases lying between them. Germline V gene sequence: CDR1 SGHDT, CDR2 YYEEEE. This CDR3 comprises 14 residues. The CDR3 sequence: CASSSTRGLETQYF. CDR3 in DNA: TGTGCCAGCAGCTCGACCCGGGGCTTGGAGACCCAGTACTTC. Full variable domain (rest looked up from reference TRBV5-6 and TRBJ2-5): DAGVTQSPTHLIKTRGQQVTLRCSPKSGHDTVSWYQQALGQGPQFIFQYYEEEERQRGNFPDRFSGHQFPNYSSELNVNALLLGDSALYLCASSSTRGLETQYFGPGTRLLVL.